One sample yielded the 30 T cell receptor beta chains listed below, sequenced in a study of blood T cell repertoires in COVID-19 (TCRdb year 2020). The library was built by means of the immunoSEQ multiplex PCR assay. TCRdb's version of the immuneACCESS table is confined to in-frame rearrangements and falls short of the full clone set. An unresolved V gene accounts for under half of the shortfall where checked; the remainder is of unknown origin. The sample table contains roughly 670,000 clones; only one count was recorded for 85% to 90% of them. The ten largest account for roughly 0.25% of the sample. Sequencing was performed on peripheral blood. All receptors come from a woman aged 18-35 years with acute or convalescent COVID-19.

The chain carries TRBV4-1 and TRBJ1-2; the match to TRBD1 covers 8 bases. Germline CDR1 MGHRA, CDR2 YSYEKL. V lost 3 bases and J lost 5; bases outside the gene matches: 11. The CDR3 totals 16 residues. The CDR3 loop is CASSQETGGFGYGYTF. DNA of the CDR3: TGCGCCAGCAGCCAGGAAACAGGGGGATTCGGGTATGGCTACACCTTC.

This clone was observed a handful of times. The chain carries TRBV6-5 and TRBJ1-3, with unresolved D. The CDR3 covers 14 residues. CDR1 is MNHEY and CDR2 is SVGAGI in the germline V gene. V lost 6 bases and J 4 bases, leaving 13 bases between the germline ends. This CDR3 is CASRREGTGNTIYF. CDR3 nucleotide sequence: TGTGCCAGCAGGAGGGAGGGTACCGGAAACACCATATATTTT.

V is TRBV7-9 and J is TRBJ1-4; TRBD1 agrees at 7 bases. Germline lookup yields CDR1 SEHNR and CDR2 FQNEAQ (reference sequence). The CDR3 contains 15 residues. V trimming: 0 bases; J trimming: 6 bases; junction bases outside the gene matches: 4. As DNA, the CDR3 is TGTGCCAGCAGCTTAGCGCGCAGGGGGGATGAAAAACTGTTTTTT. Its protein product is CASSLARRGDEKLFF.

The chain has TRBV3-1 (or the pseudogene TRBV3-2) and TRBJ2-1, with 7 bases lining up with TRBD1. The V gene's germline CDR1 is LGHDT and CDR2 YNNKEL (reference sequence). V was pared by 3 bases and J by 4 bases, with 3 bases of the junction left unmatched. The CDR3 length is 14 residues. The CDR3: CASSHLGQYNEQFF. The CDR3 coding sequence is TGTGCCAGCAGCCATTTGGGACAGTACAATGAGCAGTTCTTC.

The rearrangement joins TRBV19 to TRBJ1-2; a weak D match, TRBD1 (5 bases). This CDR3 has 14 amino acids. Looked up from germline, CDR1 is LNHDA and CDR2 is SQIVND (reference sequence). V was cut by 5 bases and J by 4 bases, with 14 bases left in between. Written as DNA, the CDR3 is TGTGCCAGTAGTGCCCCACAGGTTACCTATGGCTACACCTTC. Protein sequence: CASSAPQVTYGYTF.

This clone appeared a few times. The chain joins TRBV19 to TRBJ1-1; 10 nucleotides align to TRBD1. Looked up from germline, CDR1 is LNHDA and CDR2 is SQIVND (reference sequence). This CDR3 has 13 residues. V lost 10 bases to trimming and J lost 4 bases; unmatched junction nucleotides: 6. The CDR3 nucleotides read TGTGCCACCCTGACAGGGGGCGGCACTGAAGCTTTCTTT. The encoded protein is CATLTGGGTEAFF.

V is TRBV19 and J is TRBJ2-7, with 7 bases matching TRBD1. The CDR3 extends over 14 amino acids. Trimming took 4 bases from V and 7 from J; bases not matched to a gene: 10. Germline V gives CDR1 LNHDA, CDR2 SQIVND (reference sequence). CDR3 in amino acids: CASSSSRGWEEQYF. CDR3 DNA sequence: TGTGCCAGTAGTAGTTCCAGGGGGTGGGAAGAGCAGTACTTC. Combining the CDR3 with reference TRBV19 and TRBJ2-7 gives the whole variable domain DGGITQSPKYLFRKEGQNVTLSCEQNLNHDAMYWYRQDPGQGLRLIYYSQIVNDFQKGDIAEGYSVSREKKESFPLTVTSAQKNPTAFYLCASSSSRGWEEQYFGPGTRLTVT.

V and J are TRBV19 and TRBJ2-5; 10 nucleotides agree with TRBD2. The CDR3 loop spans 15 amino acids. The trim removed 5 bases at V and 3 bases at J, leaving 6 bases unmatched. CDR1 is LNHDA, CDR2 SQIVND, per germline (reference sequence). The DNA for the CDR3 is TGTGCCAGTAGTGGGGGAGGACTAGCGGAAGAGACCCAGTACTTC. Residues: CASSGGGLAEETQYF.

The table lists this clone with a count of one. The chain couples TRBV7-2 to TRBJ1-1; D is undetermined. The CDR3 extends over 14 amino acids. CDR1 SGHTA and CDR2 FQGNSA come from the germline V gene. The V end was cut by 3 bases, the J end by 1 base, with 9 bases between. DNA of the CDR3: TGTGCCAGCAGCTTGTTCACAGAGAACACTGAAGCTTTCTTT. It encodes CASSLFTENTEAFF.

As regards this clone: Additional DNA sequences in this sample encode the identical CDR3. CDR3 in DNA: TGTGCCAGCAGTTTAGGAGGAGGTCAGCCCCAGCATTTT. The encoded protein is CASSLGGGQPQHF. J is TRBJ1-5 and V is TRBV12-3 or TRBV12-4; unclear D gene. V shed 1 base and J shed 6 bases, with 7 bases lying between them. The CDR3 totals 13 residues.

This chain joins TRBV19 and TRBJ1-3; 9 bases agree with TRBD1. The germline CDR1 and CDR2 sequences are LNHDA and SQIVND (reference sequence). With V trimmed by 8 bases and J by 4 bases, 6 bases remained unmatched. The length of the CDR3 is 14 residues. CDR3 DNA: TGTGCCAGTTCGGGACAGGGAGCAGGAAACACCATATATTTT. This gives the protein CASSGQGAGNTIYF.

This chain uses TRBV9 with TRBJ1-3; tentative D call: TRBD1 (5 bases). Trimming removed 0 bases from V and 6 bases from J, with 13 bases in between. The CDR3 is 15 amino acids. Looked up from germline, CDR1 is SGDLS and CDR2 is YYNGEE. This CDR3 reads CASSVATGRPNTIYF. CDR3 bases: TGTGCCAGCAGCGTAGCCACAGGACGCCCAAACACCATATATTTT.

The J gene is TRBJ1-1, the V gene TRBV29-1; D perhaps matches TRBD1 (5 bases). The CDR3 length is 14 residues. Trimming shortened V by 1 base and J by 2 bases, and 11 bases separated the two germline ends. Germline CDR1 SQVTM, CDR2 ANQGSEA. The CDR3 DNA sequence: TGCAGCGTTGAAGTGGGGGGAGGAAACACTGAAGCTTTCTTT. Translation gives CSVEVGGGNTEAFF.

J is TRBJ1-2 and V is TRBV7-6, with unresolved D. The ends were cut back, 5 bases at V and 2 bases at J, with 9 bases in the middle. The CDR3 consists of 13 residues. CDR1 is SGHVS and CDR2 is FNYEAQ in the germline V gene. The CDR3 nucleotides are TGTGCCAGCAGCCTGGGCCGAAACTATGGCTACACCTTC. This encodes CASSLGRNYGYTF.

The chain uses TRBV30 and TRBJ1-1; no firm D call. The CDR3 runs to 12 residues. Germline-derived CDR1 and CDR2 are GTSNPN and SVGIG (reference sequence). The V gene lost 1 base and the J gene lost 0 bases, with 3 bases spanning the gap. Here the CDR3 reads CAWSGLNTEAFF. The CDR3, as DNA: TGTGCCTGGAGTGGGCTGAACACTGAAGCTTTCTTT.

The CDR3 DNA follows: TGTGCCAGAGGGGACAGGAGCTCTGGAAACACCATATATTTT. Translating gives CARGDRSSGNTIYF. The gene calls are TRBV2 and TRBJ1-3; TRBD1 agrees at 8 bases. V lost 9 bases, J lost 0 bases, and 4 bases stayed unmatched. This CDR3 has 14 residues. In germline, CDR1 is SNHLY, CDR2 FYNNEI.

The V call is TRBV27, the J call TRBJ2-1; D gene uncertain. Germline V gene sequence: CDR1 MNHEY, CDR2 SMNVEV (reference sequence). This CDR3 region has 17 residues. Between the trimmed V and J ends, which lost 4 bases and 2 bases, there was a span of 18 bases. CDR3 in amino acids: CASSSAFRGRTYNEQFF. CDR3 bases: TGTGCCAGCAGTTCAGCTTTCCGTGGCAGGACCTACAATGAGCAGTTCTTC.

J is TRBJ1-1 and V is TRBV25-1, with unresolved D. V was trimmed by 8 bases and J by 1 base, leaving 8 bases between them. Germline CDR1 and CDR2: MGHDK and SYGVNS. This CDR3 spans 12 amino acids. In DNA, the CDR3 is TGTGCCAGCCGCGGGGAGAACACTGAAGCTTTCTTT. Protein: CASRGENTEAFF.

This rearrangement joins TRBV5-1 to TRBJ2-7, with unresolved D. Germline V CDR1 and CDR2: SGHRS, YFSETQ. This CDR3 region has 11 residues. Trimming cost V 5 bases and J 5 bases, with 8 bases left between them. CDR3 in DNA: TGCGCCAGCAGGATCGGTAACGAGCAGTACTTC. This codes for CASRIGNEQYF.

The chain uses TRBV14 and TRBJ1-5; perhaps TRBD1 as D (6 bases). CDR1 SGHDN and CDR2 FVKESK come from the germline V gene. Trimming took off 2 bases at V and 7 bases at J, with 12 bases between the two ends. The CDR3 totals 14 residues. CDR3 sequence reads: CASSQKGVGQPQHF. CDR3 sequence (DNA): TGTGCCAGCAGCCAAAAGGGGGTGGGACAGCCCCAGCATTTT.

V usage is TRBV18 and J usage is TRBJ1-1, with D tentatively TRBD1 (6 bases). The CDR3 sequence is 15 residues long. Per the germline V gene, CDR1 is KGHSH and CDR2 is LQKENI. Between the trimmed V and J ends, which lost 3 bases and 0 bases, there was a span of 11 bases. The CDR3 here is CASSPSAGVNTEAFF. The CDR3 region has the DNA TGTGCCAGCTCACCTTCGGCAGGGGTGAACACTGAAGCTTTCTTT.

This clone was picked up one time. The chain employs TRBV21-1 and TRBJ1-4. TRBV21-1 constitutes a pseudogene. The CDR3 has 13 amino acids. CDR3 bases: TGTGCCAGCAGCAAGGAACAGCGGAAAAAACTGTTTTTT. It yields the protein CASSKEQRKKLFF.

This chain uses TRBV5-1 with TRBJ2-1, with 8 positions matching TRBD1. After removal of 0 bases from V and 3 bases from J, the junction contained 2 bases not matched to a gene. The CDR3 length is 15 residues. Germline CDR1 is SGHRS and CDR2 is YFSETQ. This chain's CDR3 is CASSLDDRGYNEQFF. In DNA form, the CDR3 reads TGCGCCAGCAGCTTGGACGACAGGGGCTACAATGAGCAGTTCTTC.

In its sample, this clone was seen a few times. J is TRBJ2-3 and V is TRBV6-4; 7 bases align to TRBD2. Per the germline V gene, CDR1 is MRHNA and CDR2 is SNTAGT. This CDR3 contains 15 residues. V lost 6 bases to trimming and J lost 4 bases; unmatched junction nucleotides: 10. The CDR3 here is CASSPGGTGADTQYF. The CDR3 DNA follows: TGTGCCAGCAGCCCCGGGGGGACGGGCGCAGATACGCAGTATTTT.

The CDR3 sequence: CASSYSSPGEKLFF. The DNA for the CDR3 is TGTGCCAGCAGTTACTCGTCCCCAGGTGAAAAACTGTTTTTT. The rearrangement links TRBV6-5 to TRBJ1-4; D is undetermined. The CDR3 covers 14 residues. Germline values: CDR1 MNHEY, CDR2 SVGAGI. Trimming pared 0 bases from V and 7 bases from J, leaving 9 bases between.

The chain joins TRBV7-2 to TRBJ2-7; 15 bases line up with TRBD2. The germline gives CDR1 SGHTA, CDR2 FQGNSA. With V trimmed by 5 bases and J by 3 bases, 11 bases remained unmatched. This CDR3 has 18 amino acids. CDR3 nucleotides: TGTGCCAGCAGCCCCGTAGGACTAGCGGGGGGGCCTCACTACGAGCAGTACTTC. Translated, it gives CASSPVGLAGGPHYEQYF. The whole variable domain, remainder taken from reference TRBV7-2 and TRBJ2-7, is GAGVSQSPSNKVTEKGKDVELRCDPISGHTALYWYRQSLGQGLEFLIYFQGNSAPDKSGLPSDRFSAERTGGSVSTLTIQRTQQEDSAVYLCASSPVGLAGGPHYEQYFGPGTRLTVT.

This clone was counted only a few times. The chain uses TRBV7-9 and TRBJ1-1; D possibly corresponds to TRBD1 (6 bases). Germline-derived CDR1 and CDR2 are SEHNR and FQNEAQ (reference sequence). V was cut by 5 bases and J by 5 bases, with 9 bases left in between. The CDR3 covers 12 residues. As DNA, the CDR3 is TGTGCCAGCAGCCAGGGGTTTACTGAAGCTTTCTTT. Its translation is CASSQGFTEAFF.

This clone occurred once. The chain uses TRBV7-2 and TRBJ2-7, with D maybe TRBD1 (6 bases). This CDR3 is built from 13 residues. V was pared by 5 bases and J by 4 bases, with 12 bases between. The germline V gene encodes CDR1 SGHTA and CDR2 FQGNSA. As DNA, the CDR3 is TGTGCCAGCAGCGTTACAGGGAAATACGAGCAGTACTTC. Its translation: CASSVTGKYEQYF.

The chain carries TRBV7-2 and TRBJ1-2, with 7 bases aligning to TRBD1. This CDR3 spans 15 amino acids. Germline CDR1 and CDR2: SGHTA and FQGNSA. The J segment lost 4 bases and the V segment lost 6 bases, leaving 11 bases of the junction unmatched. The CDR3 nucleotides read TGTGCCAGCAGAGGAGCAGGGGGTGGTTCCTATGGCTACACCTTC. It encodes CASRGAGGGSYGYTF.

Written as DNA, the CDR3 is TGTGCCAGCAGCCTCCTGACCGGGACAAAAAGCTACGAGCAGTACTTC. This sequence encodes CASSLLTGTKSYEQYF. This sequence joins TRBV11-2 and TRBJ2-7; perhaps TRBD1 as D (6 bases). Trimming cost V 5 bases and J 3 bases, with 20 bases left between them. The CDR3 runs 16 residues. Germline CDR1 reads SGHAT; CDR2 reads FQNNGV.